A single sample gave rise to the 14 T cell receptor beta chains below, sequenced in a study of blood T cell repertoires in COVID-19. Here immunoSEQ multiplex PCR was the method, and the copy in TCRdb shows in-frame clones only, minus some. The sample carries around 270,000 clones, about 87% recorded once. The material sequenced was PBMCs or T cells enriched from blood (not recorded which). The source of these receptors is a middle-aged woman who had been exposed to COVID-19.

V and J are TRBV7-3 and TRBJ2-2; D perhaps matches TRBD2 (5 bases). Germline CDR1 reads SGHTA; CDR2 reads FQGTGA. The CDR3 has 15 residues. The germline V and J ends were trimmed by 5 bases and 5 bases, with 15 bases remaining between them. DNA for the CDR3: TGTGCCAGCAGCCCAGCCCTAGCCGGTACCGGGGAGCTGTTTTTT. Translation: CASSPALAGTGELFF.

V usage is TRBV9 and J usage is TRBJ2-1; TRBD1 is a possible D gene (6 bases). Trimming took off 4 bases at V and 8 bases at J, with 16 bases between the two ends. The CDR3 sequence is 14 residues long. CDR1 is SGDLS, CDR2 YYNGEE, per germline. The CDR3 is CASSPQGRDHEQFF. CDR3 DNA: TGTGCCAGCAGCCCACAGGGACGCGACCATGAGCAGTTCTTC.

J is TRBJ2-1 and V is TRBV14; 13 nucleotides line up with TRBD2. Unmatched junction bases numbered 21, after V lost 10 bases and J lost 9 bases. The CDR3 spans 18 residues. CDR1 and CDR2 from the germline V gene are SGHDN and FVKESK. As DNA, the CDR3 is TGTGCCACCGGACTAGCGGGAGCCCGCGCCGCTTATTTACCTGAGCAGTTCTTC. This codes for CATGLAGARAAYLPEQFF.

A single count supports this clone. The rearrangement links TRBV2 to TRBJ2-7; no definite D call. Germline loops: CDR1 SNHLY, CDR2 FYNNEI. There are 11 residues in the CDR3. Trimming cost V 6 bases and J 0 bases, with 3 bases left between them. The CDR3 DNA reads TGTGCCAGCAGCCTCTCCTACGAGCAGTACTTC. This encodes CASSLSYEQYF.

The J gene is TRBJ1-5, the V gene TRBV19; weak D call: TRBD1 (5 bases). CDR3 size: 14 residues. V was pared by 7 bases and J by 7 bases, with 17 bases between. Germline V lookup: CDR1 LNHDA, CDR2 SQIVND (reference sequence). The CDR3 protein is CASISRQGEQPQHF. Written as DNA, the CDR3 is TGTGCCAGTATCAGTCGGCAGGGCGAGCAGCCCCAGCATTTT.

This CDR3 is CSVGTSGRVLGQETQYF. CDR3 nucleotides: TGCAGCGTTGGGACTAGCGGGAGGGTGTTGGGACAAGAGACCCAGTACTTC. The V gene is TRBV29-1, the J gene TRBJ2-5; 15 positions agree with TRBD2. The CDR3 is 17 amino acids. The germline V gene encodes CDR1 SQVTM and CDR2 ANQGSEA. With V trimmed by 4 bases and J by 2 bases, 8 bases remained unmatched.

The J gene is TRBJ2-1, the V gene TRBV11-3, with D possibly being TRBD1 (6 bases). Germline V gene sequence: CDR1 SGHNT, CDR2 YENEEA. CDR3 size: 17 residues. The V and J ends lost 5 bases and 0 bases respectively, with 17 bases between them. The CDR3 region has the DNA TGTGCCAGCAGCCCTCGGGGTGGGGGACACTCCTACAATGAGCAGTTCTTC. Its protein product is CASSPRGGGHSYNEQFF.

The V and J genes are TRBV28 and TRBJ1-2, with D tentatively TRBD1 (5 bases). Trimming took 8 bases from V and 7 from J, leaving 17 bases between them. CDR3 length: 13 amino acids. Germline V gives CDR1 MDHEN, CDR2 SYDVKM. This CDR3 is CASLEGAEIGYTF. The CDR3, as DNA: TGTGCCAGCCTCGAAGGGGCAGAGATTGGCTACACCTTC.

The table lists this clone with a few counts. CDR3 in amino acids: CASSAGTLYKQFF. The CDR3 DNA sequence: TGTGCCAGCAGTGCCGGGACACTTTACAAGCAGTTCTTC. The chain carries TRBV6-4 and TRBJ2-1, with D perhaps TRBD1 (6 bases). CDR3 length: 13 amino acids. Germline V gives CDR1 MRHNA, CDR2 SNTAGT. With 4 bases removed from V and 11 bases from J, the gap between germline ends came to 15 bases.

The V gene is TRBV19, the J gene TRBJ1-4; 7 bases align to TRBD1. Per the germline V gene, CDR1 is LNHDA and CDR2 is SQIVND (reference sequence). The CDR3 extends over 16 amino acids. V gave up 1 base and J gave up 6 bases; unmatched junction bases: 8. The CDR3 here is CASSIALRTGYEKLFF. CDR3 DNA sequence: TGTGCCAGTAGTATAGCTCTCCGGACAGGATATGAAAAACTGTTTTTT.

J is TRBJ2-3 and V is TRBV19; D perhaps matches TRBD1 (6 bases). V lost 3 bases and J 5 bases, leaving 15 bases between the germline ends. The CDR3 is 15 residues long. Germline assignment: CDR1 LNHDA and CDR2 SQIVND (reference sequence). The CDR3 reads CASSMPQGLQDTQYF. The CDR3 DNA reads as TGTGCCAGTAGTATGCCACAGGGTCTACAAGATACGCAGTATTTT.

This rearrangement joins TRBV2 to TRBJ2-7; D is unresolved. CDR3 length equals 12 residues. Trimming took off 5 bases at V and 3 bases at J, with 8 bases between the two ends. Germline CDR1 SNHLY, CDR2 FYNNEI. The CDR3 region has the DNA TGTGCCAGCAGTCCAAAGAGCTACGAGCAGTACGTC. Translated: CASSPKSYEQYV.

The chain combines TRBV15 with TRBJ1-1, with D tentatively TRBD1 (5 bases). The CDR3 is 15 residues long. Per germline, CDR1 LNHNV and CDR2 YYDKDF (reference sequence). V lost 1 base, J lost 2 bases, and 11 bases lay in between. CDR3 amino acids: CATSRGGSTNTEAFF. CDR3 in DNA: TGTGCCACCAGCAGAGGGGGCAGCACCAACACTGAAGCTTTCTTT.

The chain recombines TRBV5-6 with TRBJ2-1; 7 nucleotides align to TRBD1. The CDR3 length is 16 residues. The trim removed 4 bases at V and 4 bases at J, leaving 11 bases unmatched. The germline V gene encodes CDR1 SGHDT and CDR2 YYEEEE. This CDR3 is CASSGRQGPLYNEQFF. DNA of the CDR3: TGTGCCAGCAGCGGGAGACAGGGCCCCTTATACAATGAGCAGTTCTTC.